This TCR beta chain was sequenced for a study of blood T cell repertoires in COVID-19. This clone is a singleton in its sample. There are 13 residues in the CDR3. The V and J ends lost 3 bases and 1 base respectively, with 7 bases between them. Sequenced by immunoSEQ multiplex PCR; TCRdb stores in-frame clones only, minus some. The sample carries tens of thousands of clones, less than 95% recorded once. The V and J genes are TRBV12-3 or TRBV12-4 and TRBJ2-7; D is unresolved. The source is a man aged 45-65 years with COVID-19, enrolled during active disease. Sequenced material: peripheral blood. The CDR3 region is CASSFGGSYEQYF. For the CDR3, the DNA is TGTGCCAGCAGTTTTGGCGGTTCCTACGAGCAGTACTTC.